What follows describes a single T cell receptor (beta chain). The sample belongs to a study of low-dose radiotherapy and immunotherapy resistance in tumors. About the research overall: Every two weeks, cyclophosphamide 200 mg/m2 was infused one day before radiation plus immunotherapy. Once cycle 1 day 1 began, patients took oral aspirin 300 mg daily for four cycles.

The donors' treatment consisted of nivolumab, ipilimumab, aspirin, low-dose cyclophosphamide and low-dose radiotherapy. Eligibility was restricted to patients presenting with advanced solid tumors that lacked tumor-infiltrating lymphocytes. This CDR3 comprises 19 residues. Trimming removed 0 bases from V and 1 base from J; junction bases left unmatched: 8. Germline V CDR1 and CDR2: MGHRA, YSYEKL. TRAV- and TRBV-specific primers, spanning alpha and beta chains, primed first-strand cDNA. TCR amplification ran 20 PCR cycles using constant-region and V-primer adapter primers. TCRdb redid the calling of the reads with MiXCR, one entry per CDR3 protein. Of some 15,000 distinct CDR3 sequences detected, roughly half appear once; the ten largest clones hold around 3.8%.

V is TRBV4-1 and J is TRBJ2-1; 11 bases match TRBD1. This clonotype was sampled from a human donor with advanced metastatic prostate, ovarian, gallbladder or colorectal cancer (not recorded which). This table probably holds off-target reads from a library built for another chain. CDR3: CASSQEGQGAYGSYNEQFF. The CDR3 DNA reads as TGCGCCAGCAGCCAAGAAGGACAGGGGGCTTATGGGTCCTACAATGAGCAGTTCTTC.